Given below is one TCR beta chain in context. Antigen specificity is unknown. Generated by immunoSEQ multiplex PCR, the TCRdb table keeps only in-frame clones and is missing some. In the table there are tens of thousands of clones, about 91% of which are singletons. This specimen comes from a study of a mutant IDH1 vaccine in newly diagnosed glioma. Study-wide background: Vaccinations were initiated 4-6 weeks following radiotherapy alone, or were given together with temozolomide cycles. Treated patients showed a male proportion of approximately 62%, a female proportion of around 40%, and a mean age of approximately 40 years. Antecedent treatment encompassed radiotherapy, temozolomide, or their combination; the majority received both.

The CDR3 loop spans 14 amino acids. Looked up from germline, CDR1 is MNHEY and CDR2 is SVGAGI. Between the trimmed V and J ends, which lost 5 bases and 0 bases, there was a span of 10 bases. As to time point: week 5, during vaccination. Topical imiquimod was applied with each vaccine dose, which held 300 ug of mutant IDH1 20-mer peptide. Tumors from donors were new WHO grade 3 or 4 IDH1-mutant astrocytomas with ATRX loss. Sequenced here: PBMCs, sampled from a glioma patient whose treatment included an IDH1 peptide vaccine. This clonotype originated in a woman in her forties or fifties with glioma. The chain is built from TRBV6-5 and TRBJ1-2, with D unresolved. CDR3: CASSRGLANYGYTF. CDR3 nucleotide sequence: TGTGCCAGCAGTAGAGGTTTAGCTAACTATGGCTACACCTTC.